This TCR beta chain was obtained from a study of cytomegalovirus exposure and HLA in healthy donors. From germline, CDR1 is SGHVS and CDR2 FNYEAQ. The ends were cut back, 0 bases at V and 2 bases at J, with 14 bases in the middle. This CDR3 region has 16 residues. PCR employed 60 Vbeta and 13 Jbeta primers. The table came from immunoSEQ multiplex PCR; TCRdb's copy has only in-frame clones and leaves some out. The data show about 140,000 clones, approximately 80% seen once. This clone was seen just once. Its antigen remains unidentified. The study's findings and limits: Some TCR beta chains (164 of them) were listed as cytomegalovirus-associated. Reportedly, cytomegalovirus status was diagnosed with high sensitivity and specificity.

The specimen was PBMCs. The V and J genes are TRBV7-6 and TRBJ2-7; D gene unclear. The source of this sequence is a man aged 50-60 years in good health and CMV-seronegative. The CDR3 DNA is TGTGCCAGCAGCTTAGCAGAGTATCCCACCGCCTACGAGCAGTACTTC. Its protein product is CASSLAEYPTAYEQYF.